Presented here are 5 T cell receptor beta chains from one specimen sequenced in a study of T cells in Graves' hyperthyroidism and ophthalmopathy. TCR beta CDR3 regions were amplified from RNA transcripts. HTBI primers drove first-round RT-PCR of the TCR CDR3. TCRdb recomputed calls from the multiplex PCR reads with MiXCR, one row per CDR3 protein. The profile shows around 290,000 distinct CDR3 sequences, roughly 14% of them singletons. What was sequenced was blood. These receptor sequences come from a woman between 25 and 40 years old with Graves' hyperthyroidism that later progressed to Graves' ophthalmopathy.

This clonotype was counted ten times or more. The chain carries TRBV2 and TRBJ2-1; 10 bases line up with TRBD2. In germline, CDR1 is SNHLY, CDR2 FYNNEI. V lost 1 base to trimming and J lost 8 bases; unmatched junction nucleotides: 5. This CDR3 spans 15 amino acids. CDR3 loop: CASSEGASGSDEQFF. CDR3 coding DNA: TGTGCCAGCAGTGAAGGGGCTAGCGGGAGCGATGAGCAGTTCTTC.

The table lists this clonotype with a few counts. The chain joins TRBV14 to TRBJ2-5; 8 bases map to TRBD1. The junction had 6 bases not matched to a gene; V was cut back by 6 bases and J by 6 bases. The CDR3 contains 13 residues. Germline V gene sequence: CDR1 SGHDN, CDR2 FVKESK. The CDR3, as DNA: TGTGCCAGCAGTTCCGGACAGGGAAAGACCCAGTACTTC. Translating it yields CASSSGQGKTQYF.

This clonotype was picked up many times. The chain employs TRBV7-2 and TRBJ2-5; D is ambiguous. The CDR3 covers 14 residues. Germline V CDR1 and CDR2: SGHTA, FQGNSA. V lost 5 bases and J lost 7, with 17 bases in between. The CDR3 loop reads CASSADLKMGTQYF. CDR3 coding DNA: TGTGCCAGCAGCGCGGACCTGAAAATGGGGACCCAGTACTTC.

This clonotype was observed many times. V gene TRBV7-3 combines with J gene TRBJ2-1; D is perhaps TRBD1 or TRBD2 (5 bases each). Between the trimmed V and J ends, which lost 5 bases and 5 bases, there was a span of 16 bases. CDR3 size: 15 residues. The germline V gene has CDR1 SGHTA and CDR2 FQGTGA. CDR3 residues: CASSQAGGANNEQFF. The DNA for the CDR3 is TGTGCCAGCAGCCAGGCTGGGGGAGCAAACAATGAGCAGTTCTTC.

This clonotype has at least ten counts. The chain recombines TRBV7-2 with TRBJ1-4; TRBD1 aligns across 7 bases. Germline assignment: CDR1 SGHTA and CDR2 FQGNSA. The V gene end was trimmed by 5 bases and the J gene end by 8 bases; junction bases not matched to a gene: 11. The CDR3 spans 15 residues. The CDR3 sequence is CASSPNQGGSEKLFF. CDR3 DNA: TGTGCCAGCAGCCCCAATCAGGGGGGGTCGGAAAAACTGTTTTTT.